This TCR beta chain stems from a study of blood T cell repertoires in COVID-19. Sequenced by immunoSEQ multiplex PCR; TCRdb stores in-frame clones only, minus some. The data show 80,000 or so clones, with around three quarters seen just once and around 4.8% held by the top ten. Per the germline V gene, CDR1 is MDHEN and CDR2 is SYDVKM. The V gene lost 3 bases and the J gene lost 8 bases, with 14 bases spanning the gap. The CDR3 contains 14 residues. The sequence derives from a woman aged 70 to 79 with acute or convalescent COVID-19. The sequenced sample was peripheral blood. The genes are TRBV28 and TRBJ2-1, with TRBD1 as a possible D gene (5 bases). Here the CDR3 DNA reads TGTGCCAGCAGTTTTGGTAAGGGGTGGCATGAGCAGTTCTTC. Translated: CASSFGKGWHEQFF.